A single sample gave rise to the 28 T cell receptor beta chains below, sequenced in a study of blood T cell repertoires in COVID-19. Generated by immunoSEQ multiplex PCR, the TCRdb table keeps only in-frame clones and is missing some. In the table there are 200,000 to 300,000 clones, 75% to 90% of which are singletons. Sequenced: peripheral blood. These receptors came from a woman aged 40 to 49 who had recovered from COVID-19.

The chain recombines TRBV7-8 with TRBJ2-5; 12 nucleotides agree with TRBD2. The CDR3 length is 16 residues. The germline gives CDR1 SGHVS, CDR2 FQNEAQ. Trimming took 4 bases from V and 5 from J; bases not matched to a gene: 8. For the CDR3, the DNA is TGTGCCAGCAGCTCTAGCGGGGGGGCCCGGTTGGAGACCCAGTACTTC. Its translation: CASSSSGGARLETQYF.

In regard to this clone: The identical CDR3 is also encoded by other nucleotide sequences in the sample. The chain combines TRBV10-3 with TRBJ1-2, with D possibly TRBD1 on 6 matching bases. CDR1 is ENHRY and CDR2 is SYGVKD in the germline V gene. Trimming removed 0 bases at V and 0 bases at J, with 8 bases between. The CDR3 sequence is 15 residues long. The CDR3 is CAISESTGANYGYTF. CDR3 DNA: TGTGCCATCAGTGAGTCGACAGGAGCTAACTATGGCTACACCTTC.

CDR3 nucleotide sequence: TGTGCCAGCAGCAGGGACACCTACGAGCAGTACTTC. Encoded protein: CASSRDTYEQYF. The chain has TRBV6-5 and TRBJ2-7, with D tentatively TRBD1 (6 bases). This CDR3 contains 12 residues. Deletions cut 6 bases from V and 2 bases from J, with 8 bases between. The germline CDR1 and CDR2 sequences are MNHEY and SVGAGI.

This sequence joins TRBV5-1 and TRBJ2-5; 9 bases align to TRBD1. Germline-derived CDR1 and CDR2 are SGHRS and YFSETQ. The junction had 3 bases not matched to a gene; V was cut back by 4 bases and J by 5 bases. There are 13 residues in the CDR3. CDR3 amino acids: CASSVTGGETQYF. The DNA for the CDR3 is TGCGCCAGCAGCGTGACAGGGGGGGAGACCCAGTACTTC.

The gene calls are TRBV3-1 (or the pseudogene TRBV3-2) and TRBJ2-7; 8 nucleotides agree with TRBD2. Unmatched junction bases numbered 3, after V lost 3 bases and J lost 2 bases. The germline gives CDR1 LGHDT, CDR2 YNNKEL (reference sequence). This CDR3 is 14 amino acids long. The CDR3: CASSQTSATYEQYF. CDR3 bases: TGTGCCAGCAGCCAGACTAGCGCCACCTACGAGCAGTACTTC.

CDR3 sequence reads: CASSLGQGIYNEQFF. CDR3 sequence (DNA): TGTGCCAGCAGCTTGGGACAGGGGATTTACAATGAGCAGTTCTTC. The chain couples TRBV5-4 to TRBJ2-1; 8 positions match TRBD1. There are 15 residues in the CDR3. The V and J ends lost 0 bases and 4 bases, in that order; junction bases with no gene match: 3. Germline CDR1 reads SGHNT; CDR2 reads YYREEE (reference sequence).

With respect to this clone: In the same sample, other DNA sequences code for this CDR3. This chain uses TRBV7-9 with TRBJ2-1; 9 nucleotides agree with TRBD2. V shed 6 bases, J shed 4 bases, and the junction held 7 bases outside the gene matches. The CDR3 is 15 amino acids. The germline CDR1 and CDR2 sequences are SEHNR and FQNEAQ (reference sequence). The CDR3 protein is CASSLALAGYNEQFF. CDR3 DNA sequence: TGTGCCAGCAGTTTGGCCCTAGCGGGGTACAATGAGCAGTTCTTC.

J is TRBJ1-2 and V is TRBV14; D perhaps matches TRBD1 (6 bases). The CDR3 runs to 12 residues. V lost 6 bases to trimming and J lost 4 bases, with 9 bases between them. Germline CDR1 reads SGHDN; CDR2 reads FVKESK. DNA for the CDR3: TGTGCCAGCAGACGACAGGTCTATGGCTACACCTTC. Translated: CASRRQVYGYTF.

The gene calls are TRBV6-5 and TRBJ1-4; TRBD1 might be the D (6 bases). Trimming took off 2 bases at V and 8 bases at J, with 15 bases between the two ends. From germline, CDR1 is MNHEY and CDR2 SVGAGI. This CDR3 spans 15 amino acids. The CDR3 coding sequence is TGTGCCAGCAGTTACGGGGGCCGACGCGTAGAAAAACTGTTTTTT. Protein product: CASSYGGRRVEKLFF.

In this sample, this clone turned up a few times. The chain couples TRBV7-2 to TRBJ1-2, with TRBD1 identical over 7 bases. V trimming: 4 bases; J trimming: 4 bases; junction bases outside the gene matches: 15. The CDR3 has 17 residues. Germline CDR1 SGHTA, CDR2 FQGNSA. The CDR3 here is CASSSLYDRVRAYGYTF. The CDR3 bases are TGTGCCAGCAGCTCCCTATACGACAGGGTGCGCGCCTATGGCTACACCTTC.

The V gene is TRBV6-2 or TRBV6-3, the J gene TRBJ1-1; 7 bases agree with TRBD1. The germline gives CDR1 MNHEY, CDR2 SVGEGT. The CDR3 runs to 16 residues. Germline trimming cut 0 bases from V and 5 bases from J; bases unmatched to any gene: 9. CDR3 region: CASSYSANRGETEAFF. The CDR3 DNA sequence: TGTGCCAGCAGTTACTCGGCGAACAGGGGCGAGACTGAAGCTTTCTTT.

This chain's CDR3 is CASSASPGVGTQYF. CDR3 nucleotide sequence: TGTGCCAGCAGCGCGAGCCCGGGGGTGGGTACGCAGTATTTT. The V and J genes are TRBV13 and TRBJ2-3; a weak D match, TRBD2 (6 bases). This CDR3 region has 14 residues. V lost 5 bases and J 8 bases, leaving 17 bases between the germline ends. Germline CDR1 is PRHDT and CDR2 is FYEKMQ (reference sequence).

Concerning this clone: Other nucleotide sequences from this sample produce the same CDR3. This chain joins TRBV2 and TRBJ2-7; 8 bases line up with TRBD1. Per the germline V gene, CDR1 is SNHLY and CDR2 is FYNNEI. Unmatched junction bases numbered 2, after V lost 3 bases and J lost 1 base. The CDR3 extends over 14 amino acids. The CDR3 DNA follows: TGTGCCAGCAGTGACCAGGGGGCGTCCTACGAGCAGTACTTC. It yields the protein CASSDQGASYEQYF.

This chain connects TRBV5-1 to TRBJ2-3; the match to TRBD2 covers 11 bases. This CDR3 has 17 amino acids. Trimming at V came to 0 bases and at J to 6 bases, leaving 9 bases not matched to a gene. Germline V gives CDR1 SGHRS, CDR2 YFSETQ. The CDR3 protein is CASSLGPISGGVDTQYF. CDR3 in DNA: TGCGCCAGCAGCTTGGGACCTATTAGCGGGGGGGTGGATACGCAGTATTTT.

J is TRBJ2-7 and V is TRBV6-5; D call uncertain. The CDR3 is 13 residues long. Germline CDR1 is MNHEY and CDR2 is SVGAGI. V lost 2 bases, J lost 3 bases, and 8 bases lay in between. In DNA, the CDR3 is TGTGCCAGCAGTTACCGCGACAACTACGAGCAGTACTTC. Its translation is CASSYRDNYEQYF.

Turning to this clone: Other DNA sequences within the sample encode an identical CDR3. The chain links TRBV9 to TRBJ2-7, with 9 bases lining up with TRBD2. Germline V gene sequence: CDR1 SGDLS, CDR2 YYNGEE. The CDR3 totals 15 residues. Trimming removed 0 bases from V and 4 bases from J; junction bases left unmatched: 5. CDR3 nucleotide sequence: TGTGCCAGCAGCGTAGAGGGCCTAGCGGGGTACGAGCAGTACTTC. Translation gives CASSVEGLAGYEQYF.

The chain combines TRBV9 with TRBJ2-3; 9 bases align to TRBD2. The germline V gene encodes CDR1 SGDLS and CDR2 YYNGEE. The CDR3 loop spans 15 amino acids. Germline trimming cut 4 bases from V and 2 bases from J; bases unmatched to any gene: 5. The CDR3 loop reads CASSLAGQLTDTQYF. CDR3 in DNA: TGTGCCAGCAGCCTAGCGGGACAGCTCACAGATACGCAGTATTTT.

This clone appeared a few times. The chain recombines TRBV5-6 with TRBJ1-5; D gene unclear. Germline lookup yields CDR1 SGHDT and CDR2 YYEEEE. The germline V and J ends were trimmed by 1 base and 3 bases, with 11 bases remaining between them. The CDR3 extends over 15 amino acids. Here the CDR3 reads CASSLTKYSNQPQHF. CDR3 DNA: TGTGCCAGCAGCTTGACAAAGTATTCCAATCAGCCCCAGCATTTT.

The J gene is TRBJ2-6, the V gene TRBV9; possibly TRBD2 for D (6 bases). CDR1 is SGDLS and CDR2 is YYNGEE in the germline V gene. The V end was cut by 2 bases, the J end by 0 bases, with 18 bases between. The CDR3 spans 19 residues. CDR3 protein: CASSVFRDSPYSGANVLTF. The CDR3 bases are TGTGCCAGCAGCGTCTTTCGGGACTCCCCGTACTCTGGGGCCAACGTCCTGACTTTC.

This clone appeared once. The chain employs TRBV12-5 and TRBJ2-5, with 12 bases matching TRBD2. Germline values: CDR1 LGHNT, CDR2 FRNRAP. Germline trimming cut 0 bases from V and 5 bases from J; bases unmatched to any gene: 7. The CDR3 spans 17 residues. The CDR3 here is CASGLVPGLAGQETQYF. The CDR3 nucleotides read TGTGCTAGTGGTTTGGTACCCGGACTAGCGGGACAGGAGACCCAGTACTTC.

A word on this clone: Germline is not matched at one junction end, which may reflect a read error. The CDR3 spells CASSLGQRGSPLHF. The DNA for the CDR3 is TGTGCTAGCAGCCTGGGACAGCGTGGTTCACCCCTCCACTTT. The V call is TRBV7-7, the J call TRBJ1-6; 7 nucleotides match TRBD1. The CDR3 covers 14 residues. Per germline, CDR1 SSHAT and CDR2 FNYEAQ (reference sequence). Using reference TRBV7-7 and TRBJ1-6 for the parts outside the CDR3, the full variable domain is GAGVSQSPRYKVTKRGQDVTLRCDPISSHATLYWYQQALGQGPEFLTYFNYEAQPDKSGLPSDRFSAERPEGSISTLTIQRTEQRDSAMYRCASSLGQRGSPLHFGNGTRLTVT.

The table lists this clone with a count of one. This chain links TRBV11-2 with TRBJ2-5; 10 bases agree with TRBD2. Germline loops: CDR1 SGHAT, CDR2 FQNNGV. This CDR3 comprises 15 residues. V dropped 5 bases and J dropped 5; count of bases not matched to a gene: 8. As DNA, the CDR3 is TGTGCCAGCAGCCAGGACCCAGCGGGGGGGGAGACCCAGTACTTC. It is translated as CASSQDPAGGETQYF. Using reference TRBV11-2 and TRBJ2-5 for the parts outside the CDR3, the full variable domain is EAGVAQSPRYKIIEKRQSVAFWCNPISGHATLYWYQQILGQGPKLLIQFQNNGVVDDSQLPKDRFSAERLKGVDSTLKIQPAKLEDSAVYLCASSQDPAGGETQYFGPGTRLLVL.

The V gene is TRBV11-2, the J gene TRBJ2-7; the D gene is possibly TRBD2 (6 bases). Germline values: CDR1 SGHAT, CDR2 FQNNGV. Trimming pared 1 base from V and 6 bases from J, leaving 13 bases between. This CDR3 region has 14 residues. The CDR3, as DNA: TGTGCCAGCAGCTTAGTAGGAGGGTTTTCCGAGCAGTACTTC. Translated, it gives CASSLVGGFSEQYF.

V and J are TRBV6-5 and TRBJ1-3, with D maybe TRBD1 (6 bases). Trimming cost V 5 bases and J 2 bases, with 13 bases left between them. Germline CDR1 MNHEY, CDR2 SVGAGI. The CDR3 covers 15 residues. The CDR3: CASSPRTDTGNTIYF. The DNA for the CDR3 is TGTGCCAGCAGTCCTCGGACAGACACTGGAAACACCATATATTTT.

This clone was counted between two and nine times. This chain joins TRBV30 and TRBJ1-1; 8 positions match TRBD1. With 0 bases clipped from V and 5 bases from J, the junction kept 5 bases outside the gene matches. Germline V gene data show CDR1 as GTSNPN and CDR2 as SVGIG (reference sequence). The CDR3 consists of 14 residues. The CDR3 nucleotides are TGTGCCTGGAGTGTGCGGACAGGGAGGACTGAAGCTTTCTTT. It codes for CAWSVRTGRTEAFF.

The gene calls are TRBV9 and TRBJ2-1, with D possibly being TRBD2 (5 bases). Trimming removed 0 bases at V and 7 bases at J, with 20 bases between. The CDR3 loop spans 17 amino acids. Germline V gene data show CDR1 as SGDLS and CDR2 as YYNGEE. The DNA of the CDR3 is TGTGCCAGCAGCGTAGCCGGGGTGTTCAGCCTCGGGAATGAGCAGTTCTTC. Its translation is CASSVAGVFSLGNEQFF.

The V call is TRBV6-5, the J call TRBJ2-1, with 10 positions matching TRBD2. CDR1 is MNHEY and CDR2 is SVGAGI in the germline V gene. V shed 2 bases, J shed 5 bases, and the junction held 3 bases outside the gene matches. The CDR3 spans 15 residues. CDR3 coding DNA: TGTGCCAGCAGTTACGAACTAGCGGGACACAATGAGCAGTTCTTC. Translated, it gives CASSYELAGHNEQFF.

V and J are TRBV9 and TRBJ1-2; D unclear. This CDR3 region has 12 residues. Trimming took off 2 bases at V and 3 bases at J, with 5 bases between the two ends. Germline V CDR1 and CDR2: SGDLS, YYNGEE. This CDR3 reads CASSVRDYGYTF. The CDR3 nucleotides read TGTGCCAGCAGCGTTCGGGACTATGGCTACACCTTC.